This TCR beta chain stems from a study of blood T cell repertoires in COVID-19. Study-level background: COVID-19 samples, acute and convalescent, were from the United States, Italy and Spain. The analysed material was cDNA or gDNA that came from T cells, B-cell-depleted T cells, or PBMCs.

Original processing notes: Amplification of reference gene primers was used by the study to estimate nucleated cell counts. Assay used: immunoSEQ multiplex PCR; TCRdb lists only in-frame clones, some missing. D and trimming were read from the DNA, whereas the V and J calls and clone size are those reported in that table. This sample yields just over 150,000 clones, of which roughly 80% are seen a single time; about 0.58% belongs to the top ten. The specimen was peripheral blood. The origin of this receptor is a man aged 60 to 69 with acute or convalescent COVID-19.

The CDR3 nucleotides read TGTGCCAGCAGCTTAGGGCAGCGAGGAAACACCATATATTTT. Protein sequence: CASSLGQRGNTIYF. The chain combines TRBV11-2 with TRBJ1-3; D unclear. Germline V gene sequence: CDR1 SGHAT, CDR2 FQNNGV. The CDR3 runs to 14 residues. The ends were cut back, 1 base at V and 4 bases at J, with 8 bases in the middle.